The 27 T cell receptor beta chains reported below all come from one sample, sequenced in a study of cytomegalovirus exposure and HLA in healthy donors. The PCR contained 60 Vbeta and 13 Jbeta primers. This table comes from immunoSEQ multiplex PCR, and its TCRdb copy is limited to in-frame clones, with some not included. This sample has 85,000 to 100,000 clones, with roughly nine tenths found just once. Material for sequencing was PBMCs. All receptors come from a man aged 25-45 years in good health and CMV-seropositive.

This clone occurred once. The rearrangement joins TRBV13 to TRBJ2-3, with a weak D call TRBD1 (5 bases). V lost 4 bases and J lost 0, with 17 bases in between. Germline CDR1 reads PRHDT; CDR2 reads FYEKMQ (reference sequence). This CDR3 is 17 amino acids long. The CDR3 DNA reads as TGTGCCAGCAGCTCGACAGCTTATAACTCTAGCACAGATACGCAGTATTTT. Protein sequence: CASSSTAYNSSTDTQYF. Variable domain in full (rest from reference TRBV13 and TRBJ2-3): AAGVIQSPRHLIKEKRETATLKCYPIPRHDTVYWYQQGPGQDPQFLISFYEKMQSDKGSIPDRFSAQQFSDYHSELNMSSLELGDSALYFCASSSTAYNSSTDTQYFGPGTRLTVL.

This chain's CDR3 is CASSIGGPKSYEQYF. The CDR3 nucleotides are TGTGCCAGTAGTATAGGTGGCCCGAAATCCTACGAGCAGTACTTC. This chain uses TRBV19 with TRBJ2-7, with D unclear. This CDR3 comprises 15 residues. Germline V gene data show CDR1 as LNHDA and CDR2 as SQIVND (reference sequence). Trimming pared 1 base from V and 1 base from J, leaving 11 bases between.

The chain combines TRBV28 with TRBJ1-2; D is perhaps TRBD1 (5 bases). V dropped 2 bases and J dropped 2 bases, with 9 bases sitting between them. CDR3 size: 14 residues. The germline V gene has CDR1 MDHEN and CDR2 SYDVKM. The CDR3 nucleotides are TGTGCCAGCAGTTTAGGGCAGGGAAACTATGGCTACACCTTC. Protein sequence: CASSLGQGNYGYTF.

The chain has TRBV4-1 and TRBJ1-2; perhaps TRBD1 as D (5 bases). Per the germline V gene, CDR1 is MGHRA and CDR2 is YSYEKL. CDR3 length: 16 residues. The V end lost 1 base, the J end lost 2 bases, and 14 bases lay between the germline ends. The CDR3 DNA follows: TGCGCCAGCAGCCAAGCCCCGACAGAGGAAAACTATGGCTACACCTTC. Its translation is CASSQAPTEENYGYTF.

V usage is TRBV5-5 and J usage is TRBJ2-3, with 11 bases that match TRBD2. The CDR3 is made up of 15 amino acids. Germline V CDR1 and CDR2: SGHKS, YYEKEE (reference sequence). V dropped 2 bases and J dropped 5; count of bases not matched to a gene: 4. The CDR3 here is CASSFSGRDGDTQYF. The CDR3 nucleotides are TGTGCCAGCAGCTTTAGCGGGAGGGATGGAGATACGCAGTATTTT.

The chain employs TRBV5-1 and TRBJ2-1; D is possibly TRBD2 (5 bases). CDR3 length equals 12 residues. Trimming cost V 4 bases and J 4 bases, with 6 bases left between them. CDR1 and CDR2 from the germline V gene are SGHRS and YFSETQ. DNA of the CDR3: TGCGCCAGCAGCATAGCGTACAATGAGCAGTTCTTC. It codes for CASSIAYNEQFF. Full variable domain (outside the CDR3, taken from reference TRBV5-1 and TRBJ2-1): KAGVTQTPRYLIKTRGQQVTLSCSPISGHRSVSWYQQTPGQGLQFLFEYFSETQRNKGNFPGRFSGRQFSNSRSEMNVSTLELGDSALYLCASSIAYNEQFFGPGTRLTVL.

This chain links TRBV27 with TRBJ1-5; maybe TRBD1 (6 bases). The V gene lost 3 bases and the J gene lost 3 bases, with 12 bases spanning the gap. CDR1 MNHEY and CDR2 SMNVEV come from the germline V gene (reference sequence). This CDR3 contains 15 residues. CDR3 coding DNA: TGTGCCAGCAGTTTTGGCGGGGGGCACAATCAGCCCCAGCATTTT. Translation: CASSFGGGHNQPQHF.

The CDR3 sequence: CSVSTGISNQPQHF. CDR3 nucleotide sequence: TGCAGCGTTTCAACAGGGATTAGCAATCAGCCCCAGCATTTT. The chain employs TRBV29-1 and TRBJ1-5; D might be TRBD1 (6 bases). CDR1 SQVTM and CDR2 ANQGSEA come from the germline V gene. V was pared by 5 bases and J by 0 bases, with 11 bases between. This CDR3 has 14 residues.

Here the CDR3 reads CSVRVNRNEQYF. In nucleotides, the CDR3 is TGCAGCGTGAGGGTAAATAGGAACGAGCAGTACTTC. The rearrangement uses TRBV29-1 and TRBJ2-7; a weak D match, TRBD2 (5 bases). The CDR3 length is 12 residues. V was pared by 6 bases and J by 5 bases, with 14 bases between. Germline CDR1 and CDR2: SQVTM and ANQGSEA.

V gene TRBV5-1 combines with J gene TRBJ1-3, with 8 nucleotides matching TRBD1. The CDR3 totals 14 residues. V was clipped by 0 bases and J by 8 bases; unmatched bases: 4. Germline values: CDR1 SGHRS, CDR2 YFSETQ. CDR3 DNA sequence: TGCGCCAGCAGCTTGGTGGACAGGGCTGACACCATATATTTT. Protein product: CASSLVDRADTIYF.

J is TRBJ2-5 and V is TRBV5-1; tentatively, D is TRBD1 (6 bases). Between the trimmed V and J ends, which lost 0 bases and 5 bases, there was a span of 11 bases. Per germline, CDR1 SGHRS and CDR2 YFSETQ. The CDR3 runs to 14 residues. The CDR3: CASSLDRVVETQYF. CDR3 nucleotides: TGCGCCAGCAGCTTGGACAGGGTGGTGGAGACCCAGTACTTC.

In nucleotides, the CDR3 is TGTGCCAGCAGCTCAACTAGCGCTCACAATGAGCAGTTCTTC. This sequence encodes CASSSTSAHNEQFF. V usage is TRBV7-2 and J usage is TRBJ2-1; 7 nucleotides align to TRBD2. This CDR3 is built from 14 residues. CDR1 is SGHTA, CDR2 FQGNSA, per germline. J was trimmed by 5 bases and V by 4 bases; bases with no gene match: 5.

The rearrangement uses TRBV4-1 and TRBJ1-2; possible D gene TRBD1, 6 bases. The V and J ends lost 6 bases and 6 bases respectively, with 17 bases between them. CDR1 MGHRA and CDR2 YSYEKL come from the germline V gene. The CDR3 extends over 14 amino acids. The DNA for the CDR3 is TGCGCCAGCAGTCACCAGGGGATTTGGGATGGCTACACCTTC. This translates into CASSHQGIWDGYTF.

In DNA, the CDR3 is TGCGCCAGCAGCTTGGGGACAGGGGTTGGAGATACGCAGTATTTT. Translation gives CASSLGTGVGDTQYF. This chain links TRBV5-1 with TRBJ2-3, with 9 bases identical to TRBD1. The CDR3 is made up of 15 amino acids. Germline CDR1 reads SGHRS; CDR2 reads YFSETQ. The V segment lost 0 bases and the J segment 5 bases; nucleotides outside the gene matches: 4.

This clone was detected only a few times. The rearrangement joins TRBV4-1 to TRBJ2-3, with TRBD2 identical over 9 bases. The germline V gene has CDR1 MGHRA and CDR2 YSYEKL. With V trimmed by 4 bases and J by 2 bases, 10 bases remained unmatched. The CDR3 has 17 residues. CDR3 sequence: CASSRMGPGLATDTQYF. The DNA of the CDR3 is TGCGCCAGCAGCCGCATGGGACCGGGACTAGCCACAGATACGCAGTATTTT.

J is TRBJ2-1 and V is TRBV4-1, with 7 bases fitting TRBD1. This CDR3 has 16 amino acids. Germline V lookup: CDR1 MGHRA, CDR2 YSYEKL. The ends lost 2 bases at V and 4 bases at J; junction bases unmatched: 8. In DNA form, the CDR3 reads TGCGCCAGCAGCCAATTCCAGGGGGTTTTGTACAATGAGCAGTTCTTC. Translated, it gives CASSQFQGVLYNEQFF.

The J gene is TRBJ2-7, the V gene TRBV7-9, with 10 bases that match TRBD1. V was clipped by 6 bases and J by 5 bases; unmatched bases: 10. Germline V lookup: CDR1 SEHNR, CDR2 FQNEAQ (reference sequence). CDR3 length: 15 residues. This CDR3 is CASRNRDRGSDEQYF. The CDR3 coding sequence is TGTGCCAGCAGGAACCGGGACAGGGGATCGGACGAGCAGTACTTC.

This chain's CDR3 is CASSQGQGSDTQYF. The CDR3 DNA follows: TGTGCCAGCTCACAGGGACAGGGATCAGATACGCAGTATTTT. V is TRBV18 and J is TRBJ2-3; 9 bases map to TRBD1. Germline V CDR1 and CDR2: KGHSH, LQKENI. CDR3 length: 14 amino acids. Trimming at V came to 4 bases and at J to 4 bases, leaving 3 bases not matched to a gene.

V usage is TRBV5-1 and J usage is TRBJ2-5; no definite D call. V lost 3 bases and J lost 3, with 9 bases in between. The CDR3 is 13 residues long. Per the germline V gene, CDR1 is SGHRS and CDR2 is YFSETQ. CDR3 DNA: TGCGCCAGCAGCTCCTCGGGTAAAGAGACCCAGTACTTC. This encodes CASSSSGKETQYF.

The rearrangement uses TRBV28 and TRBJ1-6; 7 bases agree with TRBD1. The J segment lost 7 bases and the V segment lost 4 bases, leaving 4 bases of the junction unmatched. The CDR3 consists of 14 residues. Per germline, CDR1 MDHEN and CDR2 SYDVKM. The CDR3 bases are TGTGCCAGCAGTTACAGGGGTGAGAATTCACCCCTCCACTTT. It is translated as CASSYRGENSPLHF.

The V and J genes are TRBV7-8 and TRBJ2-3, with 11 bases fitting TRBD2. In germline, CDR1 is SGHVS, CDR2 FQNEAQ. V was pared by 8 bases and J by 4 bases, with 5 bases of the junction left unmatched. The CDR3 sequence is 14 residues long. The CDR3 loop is CASHRSGRADTQYF. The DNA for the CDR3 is TGTGCCAGCCATCGTAGCGGGAGGGCAGATACGCAGTATTTT.

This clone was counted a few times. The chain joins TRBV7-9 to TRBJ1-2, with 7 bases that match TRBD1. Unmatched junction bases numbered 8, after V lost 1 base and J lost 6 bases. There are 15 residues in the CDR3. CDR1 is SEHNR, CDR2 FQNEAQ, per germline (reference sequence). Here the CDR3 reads CASSLDPQGKDGYTF. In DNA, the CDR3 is TGTGCCAGCAGCTTAGACCCACAGGGGAAGGATGGCTACACCTTC.

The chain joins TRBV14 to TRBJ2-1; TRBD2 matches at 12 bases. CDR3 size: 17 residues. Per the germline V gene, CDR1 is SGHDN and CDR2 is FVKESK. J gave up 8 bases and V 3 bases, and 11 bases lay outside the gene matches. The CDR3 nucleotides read TGTGCCAGCAGCCATCGATCGGGACTAGCGGGCGCGGATGAGCAGTTCTTC. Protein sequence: CASSHRSGLAGADEQFF.

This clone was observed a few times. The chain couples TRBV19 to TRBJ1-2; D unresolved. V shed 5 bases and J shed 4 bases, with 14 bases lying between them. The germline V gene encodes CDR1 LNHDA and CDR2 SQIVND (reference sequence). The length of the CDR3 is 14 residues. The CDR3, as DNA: TGTGCCAGTAGTGCACCGGGAGACTTCTATGGCTACACCTTC. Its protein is CASSAPGDFYGYTF.

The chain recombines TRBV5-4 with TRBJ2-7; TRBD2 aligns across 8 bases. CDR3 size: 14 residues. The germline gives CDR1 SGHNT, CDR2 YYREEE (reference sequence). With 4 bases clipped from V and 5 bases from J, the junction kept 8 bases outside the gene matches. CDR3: CASSGSGSNHEQYF. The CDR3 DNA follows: TGTGCCAGCAGCGGCAGCGGGAGTAACCACGAGCAGTACTTC.

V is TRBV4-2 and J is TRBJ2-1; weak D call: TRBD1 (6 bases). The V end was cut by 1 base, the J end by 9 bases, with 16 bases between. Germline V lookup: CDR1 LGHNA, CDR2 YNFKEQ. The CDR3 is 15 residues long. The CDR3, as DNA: TGTGCCAGCAGCCAAGGTTCTGGGGGCCCCGGTGAGCAGTTCTTC. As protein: CASSQGSGGPGEQFF.

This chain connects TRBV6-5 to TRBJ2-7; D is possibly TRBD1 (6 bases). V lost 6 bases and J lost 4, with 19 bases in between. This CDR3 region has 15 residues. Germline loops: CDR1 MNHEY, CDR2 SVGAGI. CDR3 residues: CASSRDRRPLYEQYF. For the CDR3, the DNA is TGTGCCAGCAGCCGTGACAGGCGACCCCTTTACGAGCAGTACTTC.